These T cell receptor beta chains were read from a single sample in a study of cytomegalovirus exposure and HLA in healthy donors. Sequencing used immunoSEQ multiplex PCR; TCRdb keeps in-frame clones, though not all of them. The data contain 55,000 to 85,000 clones, more than 80% of them singletons. Material for sequencing was PBMCs. The receptor set was obtained from a woman aged 25 to 39 in good health and CMV-seronegative. Both conserved end residues are part of each CDR3. The D gene is left open where the match is weak. Size is stated for part of the rows, as once, few or many counts, or as a class when the clone is expanded.

abundance,v_gene,d_gene,j_gene,CDR3aa,CDR3nt
few,TRBV6-1,NA,TRBJ1-3,CASSLDRGGNTIYF,TGTGCCAGCAGCTTGGACCGAGGGGGAAACACCATATATTTT
NA,TRBV6-1,TRBD1,TRBJ2-7,CASSDEETDRSRF,TGTGCCAGCAGTGATGAGGAGACGGACAGGTCTAGGTTC
NA,TRBV10-3,NA,TRBJ1-2,CAISDGRDYGYTF,TGTGCCATCAGTGATGGGAGGGATTATGGCTACACCTTC
NA,TRBV7-2,NA,TRBJ1-4,CASSLASQGTNEKLFF,TGTGCCAGCAGCTTAGCCTCCCAGGGAACTAATGAAAAACTGTTTTTT
NA,TRBV21-1,NA,TRBJ2-2,CASRNGGLFTGELFF,TGTGCCAGCAGGAACGGAGGGTTATTCACCGGGGAGCTGTTTTTT
NA,TRBV4-1,NA,TRBJ1-5,CASSPRMNQLNQPQHF,TGCGCCAGCAGCCCCCGCATGAACCAGTTGAATCAGCCCCAGCATTTT
NA,TRBV27,TRBD2,TRBJ2-2,CASSLSLAGNTGELFF,TGTGCCAGCAGTTTATCCCTAGCGGGAAACACCGGGGAGCTGTTTTTT
NA,TRBV12-5,NA,TRBJ1-6,CASGPGQINSPLHF,TGTGCTAGTGGTCCCGGACAGATTAATTCACCCCTCCACTTT
NA,TRBV28,TRBD1,TRBJ1-4,CASSPPGGGKLFF,TGTGCCAGCAGTCCCCCAGGGGGTGGAAAACTGTTTTTT
NA,TRBV30,NA,TRBJ2-2,CAWRTNTGELFF,TGTGCCTGGAGAACTAACACCGGGGAGCTGTTTTTT
NA,TRBV5-4,NA,TRBJ1-2,CASSSSGGGGRDYGYTF,TGTGCCAGCAGCTCGTCGGGAGGCGGCGGGAGGGACTATGGCTACACCTTC
few,TRBV5-4,NA,TRBJ2-7,CASSRGGGSTYEQYF,TGTGCCAGCAGCCGTGGCGGCGGATCTACCTACGAGCAGTACTTC
NA,TRBV6-5,NA,TRBJ2-1,CASSYSVLVHNEQFF,TGTGCCAGCAGTTACTCGGTACTAGTCCACAATGAGCAGTTCTTC
NA,TRBV7-9,NA,TRBJ2-5,CASSAAGSPQETQYF,TGTGCCAGCAGCGCCGCAGGGTCCCCTCAAGAGACCCAGTACTTC
once,TRBV4-1,TRBD2,TRBJ2-7,CASSPTSGSSYEQYF,TGCGCCAGCAGCCCGACTAGCGGGAGCTCCTACGAGCAGTACTTC
NA,TRBV6-1,NA,TRBJ1-2,CASTLKAGGFGYTF,TGTGCCAGCACCCTTAAGGCGGGGGGCTTTGGCTACACCTTC
once,TRBV11-2,TRBD1,TRBJ1-5,CASSEDRGGNQPQHF,TGTGCCAGCAGCGAGGACAGGGGCGGCAATCAGCCCCAGCATTTT
NA,TRBV18,NA,TRBJ2-1,CASSPQDSKGSQFF,TGTGCCAGCTCACCACAGGACAGTAAGGGAAGTCAGTTCTTC
NA,TRBV7-2,TRBD2,TRBJ2-1,CASSLALAGGNEQFF,TGTGCCAGCAGCTTAGCCCTAGCGGGAGGGAATGAGCAGTTCTTC
NA,TRBV28,NA,TRBJ2-3,CASSLRATSTDTQYF,TGTGCCAGCAGTTTAAGAGCGACTAGCACAGATACGCAGTATTTT
NA,TRBV6-5,NA,TRBJ2-7,CASSYSNQGGHEQYF,TGTGCCAGCAGTTACTCGAACCAGGGGGGCCACGAGCAGTACTTC
NA,TRBV30,NA,TRBJ1-2,CAWSGSGVVKNSNYGYTF,TGTGCCTGGAGTGGGTCAGGGGTTGTAAAAAATTCTAACTATGGCTACACCTTC
few,TRBV7-2,NA,TRBJ2-3,CASSSGGSGADTQYF,TGTGCCAGCAGTTCAGGGGGATCGGGAGCAGATACGCAGTATTTT
NA,TRBV30,NA,TRBJ2-2,CAWSDPSVSTGELFF,TGTGCCTGGAGTGACCCTAGCGTGAGCACCGGGGAGCTGTTTTTT
NA,TRBV5-1,TRBD2,TRBJ2-5,CASSFGLARTQETQYF,TGCGCCAGCAGCTTTGGACTAGCGCGGACCCAAGAGACCCAGTACTTC
NA,TRBV25-1,NA,TRBJ2-7,CASSRLTYEQYF,TGTGCCAGCAGTCGCCTGACTTACGAGCAGTACTTC
once,TRBV11-2,TRBD1,TRBJ2-1,CASSPWTGGSYNEQFF,TGTGCCAGCAGTCCCTGGACAGGGGGCTCCTACAATGAGCAGTTCTTC
NA,TRBV19,NA,TRBJ2-4,CASTPGFANIQYF,TGTGCCAGTACCCCAGGGTTTGCAAACATTCAGTACTTC